This T cell receptor beta chain was observed in a study of T cell repertoires in ileal Crohn's disease. Only in-frame clones appear in the TCRdb table, and some are missing; sequencing was by immunoSEQ multiplex PCR. The data hold some 4,500 clones, with roughly 74% observed a single time. V was cut by 0 bases and J by 7 bases, with 11 bases left in between. Germline V gene lookup returns CDR1 SGHNT and CDR2 YYREEE (reference sequence). This CDR3 region has 15 residues. The gene calls are TRBV5-4 and TRBJ1-6; a weak D match, TRBD1 (5 bases). This TCR was sampled from an adult with Crohn's disease. The sequencing input was ileal tissue. As DNA, the CDR3 is TGTGCCAGCAGCTTGGGTCTGGGGCAGAATTCACCCCTCCACTTT. It is translated as CASSLGLGQNSPLHF.